The clone carrying this T cell receptor (beta chain) was picked up a small number of times. Its antigen is not known. Cell sorting on a FACSAria was used to separate CD4+ and CD8+ T cells from the PBMCs. This entry comes from a study of CD8+ T cells in alopecia areata. Study-level findings and limits: Lesional scalp exceeded normal scalp in clonality, especially in alopecia totalis/universalis. Between patients, shared TCR sequences were less clear than in mice. This was possibly due in part to HLA diversity in the patient population.

The CDR3 contains 15 residues. Germline loops: CDR1 SGHTA, CDR2 FQGTGA. The V end lost 5 bases, the J end lost 5 bases, and 18 bases lay between the germline ends. TCR sequencing used cDNA made by reverse transcription of extracted RNA. Clones were read by immunoSEQ multiplex PCR, and TCRdb kept only the in-frame ones, dropping some. The sample consists of 70,000 or so clones, roughly 60% of them appearing once. Sample: CD8+ T cells sorted from blood, taken at week 0. The source is a human donor with alopecia areata. The rearrangement links TRBV7-3 to TRBJ1-1; a weak D match, TRBD1 (5 bases). CDR3 sequence reads: CASSPQGWEETEAFF. As DNA, the CDR3 is TGTGCCAGCAGCCCGCAGGGATGGGAAGAGACTGAAGCTTTCTTT.